Presented here are 27 T cell receptor beta chains from one specimen sequenced in a study of cytomegalovirus exposure and HLA in healthy donors. The primer mix had 60 Vbeta and 13 Jbeta primers. Produced via immunoSEQ multiplex PCR; TCRdb's table is partial and in-frame only. The repertoire includes roughly 150,000 clones, about two thirds of them detected once, and over 9.5% sits in the top ten. Sequenced: PBMCs. These receptors came from a man in his thirties or forties in good health and CMV-seropositive.

The rearrangement uses TRBV29-1 and TRBJ1-1; D remains unclear. CDR3 size: 10 residues. CDR1 and CDR2 (germline): SQVTM, ANQGSEA. Between the trimmed V and J ends, which lost 6 bases and 6 bases, there was a span of 8 bases. The CDR3 sequence: CSVARPEAFF. The DNA for the CDR3 is TGCAGCGTCGCTAGGCCTGAAGCTTTCTTT.

The chain recombines TRBV5-1 with TRBJ1-4; D is uncertain. V shed 4 bases and J shed 8 bases, with 15 bases lying between them. There are 14 residues in the CDR3. Germline CDR1 SGHRS, CDR2 YFSETQ. The CDR3 loop reads CASSREGGEEKLFF. CDR3 nucleotides: TGCGCCAGCAGCCGGGAGGGCGGTGAGGAAAAACTGTTTTTT.

The V and J genes are TRBV20-1 and TRBJ1-2; TRBD1 is a possible D gene (5 bases). The V gene lost 0 bases and the J gene lost 7 bases, with 6 bases spanning the gap. Germline V CDR1 and CDR2: DFQATT, SNEGSKA (reference sequence). CDR3 length equals 11 residues. CDR3 sequence reads: CSARETGGYTF. The CDR3 region has the DNA TGCAGTGCTAGAGAAACAGGTGGCTACACCTTC.

This chain joins TRBV7-3 and TRBJ2-5, with 11 bases that match TRBD2. Germline V lookup: CDR1 SGHTA, CDR2 FQGTGA. CDR3 length: 16 amino acids. The junction had 11 bases not matched to a gene; V was cut back by 6 bases and J by 5 bases. The CDR3 DNA is TGTGCCAGCAGTCTGACTAGCGGGAACGGGTTGGAGACCCAGTACTTC. This encodes CASSLTSGNGLETQYF.

The V and J genes are TRBV27 and TRBJ1-5; D remains unclear. V lost 6 bases to trimming and J lost 1 base, with 16 bases between them. The CDR3 length is 16 residues. Germline CDR1 is MNHEY and CDR2 is SMNVEV (reference sequence). CDR3 residues: CASSPRSDGSNQPQHF. The CDR3 nucleotides read TGTGCCAGCAGCCCCCGATCCGATGGCAGCAATCAGCCCCAGCATTTT.

The V call is TRBV7-3, the J call TRBJ2-2, with unresolved D. The germline gives CDR1 SGHTA, CDR2 FQGTGA. V lost 2 bases and J 2 bases, leaving 9 bases between the germline ends. The CDR3 loop spans 15 amino acids. CDR3 region: CASSLSAVNTGELFF. The CDR3 nucleotides read TGTGCCAGCAGCTTATCGGCGGTCAACACCGGGGAGCTGTTTTTT.

This chain connects TRBV30 to TRBJ2-1, with D perhaps TRBD2 (6 bases). The V gene's germline CDR1 is GTSNPN and CDR2 SVGIG (reference sequence). The CDR3 sequence is 13 residues long. V was pared by 3 bases and J by 14 bases, with 20 bases between. The chain's CDR3 is CAWRLNHGGMEFF. CDR3 nucleotides: TGTGCCTGGAGGTTGAATCACGGGGGAATGGAGTTCTTC.

The rearrangement uses TRBV6-1 and TRBJ2-1; 7 bases line up with TRBD1. This CDR3 region has 10 residues. The junction had 0 bases not matched to a gene; V was cut back by 4 bases and J by 12 bases. Germline V gives CDR1 MNHNS, CDR2 SASEGT. CDR3 region: CASSAGGQFF. As DNA, the CDR3 is TGTGCCAGCAGTGCAGGGGGGCAGTTCTTC.

In this sample, this clone turned up once. The chain carries TRBV5-1 and TRBJ1-4; D gene ambiguous. V lost 5 bases, J lost 6 bases, and 11 bases lay in between. CDR1 is SGHRS and CDR2 is YFSETQ in the germline V gene. CDR3 length equals 13 residues. CDR3 sequence: CASSSPLDEKLFF. As DNA, the CDR3 is TGCGCCAGCAGTTCTCCCCTAGATGAAAAACTGTTTTTT.

This sequence joins TRBV30 and TRBJ2-1; 11 bases agree with TRBD2. The length of the CDR3 is 15 residues. Looked up from germline, CDR1 is GTSNPN and CDR2 is SVGIG (reference sequence). With V trimmed by 4 bases and J by 4 bases, 6 bases remained unmatched. CDR3 coding DNA: TGTGCCTGGAACCCTGGACTAGCGGGTTACAATGAGCAGTTCTTC. Its translation is CAWNPGLAGYNEQFF.

The chain links TRBV7-9 to TRBJ2-7, with D maybe TRBD1 (6 bases). The CDR3 has 12 amino acids. V lost 6 bases and J lost 3, with 9 bases in between. The germline V gene encodes CDR1 SEHNR and CDR2 FQNEAQ (reference sequence). CDR3 in amino acids: CASRLQGYEQYF. The DNA for the CDR3 is TGTGCCAGCAGACTACAGGGCTACGAGCAGTACTTC.

This clone occurred a few times. The chain couples TRBV27 to TRBJ2-1, with 8 bases aligning to TRBD2. CDR1 is MNHEY, CDR2 SMNVEV, per germline (reference sequence). Losses at the gene ends were 2 bases for V and 0 bases for J; bases not matched to a gene: 0. This CDR3 has 15 residues. CDR3 loop: CASSLSGSSYNEQFF. As DNA, the CDR3 is TGTGCCAGCAGTTTAAGCGGGAGCTCCTACAATGAGCAGTTCTTC.

This sequence joins TRBV5-1 and TRBJ2-1; TRBD2 matches at 14 bases. The CDR3 length is 18 residues. CDR1 is SGHRS and CDR2 is YFSETQ in the germline V gene. V shed 0 bases and J 0 bases; nucleotides not matched to a gene: 2. The CDR3 DNA is TGCGCCAGCAGCTTGGGACTAGCGGGGGGGGGCTCCTACAATGAGCAGTTCTTC. This encodes CASSLGLAGGGSYNEQFF.

The chain recombines TRBV5-1 with TRBJ2-5, with TRBD2 identical over 10 bases. CDR1 and CDR2 from the germline V gene are SGHRS and YFSETQ. With V trimmed by 4 bases and J by 2 bases, 5 bases remained unmatched. This CDR3 contains 15 residues. CDR3 DNA: TGCGCCAGCAGCCCACTAGCGGGAAGTCAAGAGACCCAGTACTTC. This gives the protein CASSPLAGSQETQYF.

This chain joins TRBV28 and TRBJ2-7; D is unclear. The CDR3 has 13 residues. In germline, CDR1 is MDHEN, CDR2 SYDVKM. The ends were cut back, 6 bases at V and 0 bases at J, with 9 bases in the middle. The CDR3 DNA is TGTGCCAGCAGATCAGGTCTCTCCTACGAGCAGTACTTC. It is translated as CASRSGLSYEQYF.

The V gene is TRBV11-3, the J gene TRBJ2-1, with 13 bases that match TRBD2. The CDR3 is 15 residues long. V shed 5 bases, J shed 6 bases, and the junction held 4 bases outside the gene matches. CDR1 and CDR2 from the germline V gene are SGHNT and YENEEA. CDR3 protein: CASSLRTSGSNEQFF. The CDR3 DNA reads TGTGCCAGCAGCCTCCGGACTAGCGGGAGCAATGAGCAGTTCTTC.

The chain uses TRBV9 and TRBJ2-1; TRBD1 might be the D (6 bases). There are 15 residues in the CDR3. Germline lookup yields CDR1 SGDLS and CDR2 YYNGEE. V lost 3 bases and J 0 bases, leaving 10 bases between the germline ends. The CDR3: CASSEQGGSYNEQFF. The CDR3 coding sequence is TGTGCCAGCAGCGAACAGGGCGGCTCCTACAATGAGCAGTTCTTC.

The gene calls are TRBV28 and TRBJ2-7; 10 bases are shared with TRBD2. This CDR3 comprises 14 residues. Germline values: CDR1 MDHEN, CDR2 SYDVKM. V was clipped by 6 bases and J by 4 bases; unmatched bases: 6. CDR3 DNA: TGTGCCAGCAGACCGGGACTAGCGAGTTACGAGCAGTACTTC. Residues: CASRPGLASYEQYF.

The rearrangement links TRBV4-1 to TRBJ1-1; 9 nucleotides line up with TRBD1. This CDR3 is 17 amino acids long. J gave up 3 bases and V 4 bases, and 12 bases lay outside the gene matches. Germline V gives CDR1 MGHRA, CDR2 YSYEKL. Written as DNA, the CDR3 is TGCGCCAGCAGCCCCCGCACAGGGGGCAATTTGGACACTGAAGCTTTCTTT. It encodes CASSPRTGGNLDTEAFF.

This clone came up once. The chain joins TRBV10-3 to TRBJ1-3; D may be TRBD1 (5 bases). The CDR3 runs to 15 residues. Germline CDR1 is ENHRY and CDR2 is SYGVKD. V lost 3 bases and J 2 bases, leaving 11 bases between the germline ends. The CDR3 reads CAISDTGKAGNTIYF. The CDR3 coding sequence is TGTGCCATCAGTGATACAGGAAAAGCTGGAAACACCATATATTTT.

V usage is TRBV7-2 and J usage is TRBJ2-7; possible D gene TRBD2, 8 bases. This CDR3 contains 14 residues. Trimming left V 6 bases short and J 5 bases short, with 17 bases between. The germline CDR1 and CDR2 sequences are SGHTA and FQGNSA. CDR3 protein: CASSSGTTGDEQYF. The CDR3 bases are TGTGCCAGCAGTAGCGGGACCACAGGGGACGAGCAGTACTTC.

In its sample, this clone was seen a few times. V is TRBV5-1 and J is TRBJ2-1; D remains unclear. V was pared by 4 bases and J by 4 bases, with 6 bases between. The CDR3 sequence is 12 residues long. Looked up from germline, CDR1 is SGHRS and CDR2 is YFSETQ. The CDR3 nucleotides read TGCGCCAGCAGCCCAATGTACAATGAGCAGTTCTTC. Amino acid sequence: CASSPMYNEQFF.

Only one count was recorded for this clone. The chain has TRBV5-1 and TRBJ1-2; D ambiguous. V lost 2 bases and J lost 6, with 8 bases in between. CDR1 and CDR2 from the germline V gene are SGHRS and YFSETQ. This CDR3 has 12 residues. In DNA form, the CDR3 reads TGCGCCAGCAGCTTTGCGGGCGATGGCTACACCTTC. Its protein product is CASSFAGDGYTF.

This sequence joins TRBV7-9 and TRBJ1-2; 7 bases align to TRBD1. CDR3 length: 14 residues. Germline CDR1 reads SEHNR; CDR2 reads FQNEAQ (reference sequence). With V trimmed by 4 bases and J by 4 bases, 6 bases remained unmatched. CDR3 amino acids: CASSSGGGPYGYTF. As DNA, the CDR3 is TGTGCCAGCAGCTCCGGAGGGGGCCCCTATGGCTACACCTTC. The full variable domain, rest sourced from reference TRBV7-9 and TRBJ1-2, is DTGVSQNPRHKITKRGQNVTFRCDPISEHNRLYWYRQTLGQGPEFLTYFQNEAQLEKSRLLSDRFSAERPKGSFSTLEIQRTEQGDSAMYLCASSSGGGPYGYTFGSGTRLTVV.

This sequence joins TRBV7-8 and TRBJ1-4; no definite D call. The CDR3 spans 15 residues. The germline V gene has CDR1 SGHVS and CDR2 FQNEAQ. V shed 5 bases and J shed 0 bases, with 10 bases lying between them. CDR3 DNA: TGTGCCAGCAGCGAATCAACGGCAACTAATGAAAAACTGTTTTTT. It codes for CASSESTATNEKLFF.

This clone was seen only a few times. The chain has TRBV5-1 and TRBJ2-1; no definite D call. CDR1 is SGHRS and CDR2 is YFSETQ in the germline V gene. Between the trimmed V and J ends, which lost 0 bases and 9 bases, there was a span of 13 bases. This CDR3 spans 14 amino acids. The CDR3 bases are TGCGCCAGCAGCTTGGGGCATCTCGAGGCTGAGCAGTTCTTC. Translation gives CASSLGHLEAEQFF.

This clone has only a few counts. The chain has TRBV27 and TRBJ2-5; the match to TRBD1 covers 10 bases. Germline V gene sequence: CDR1 MNHEY, CDR2 SMNVEV (reference sequence). The CDR3 loop spans 14 amino acids. Trimming removed 6 bases from V and 1 base from J; junction bases left unmatched: 2. CDR3 region: CASRGTGAQETQYF. CDR3 coding DNA: TGTGCCAGCAGAGGGACAGGGGCCCAAGAGACCCAGTACTTC.